This entry is about one TCR beta chain. This clone's antigen is unknown. Base qualities are missing; no much larger clone stands one base away. V drops 4 bases and J drops 3 bases, leaving 9 bases in between. The germline V gene yields SGHVS for CDR1 and FQNEAQ for CDR2. The CDR3 contains 13 residues, cysteine and phenylalanine counted. Of all the DNA, just the CDR3 is kept, 39 bases in frame from base 1. Libraries were constructed by the immunoSEQ multiplex PCR assay. RNA was extracted from all samples and reverse transcribed into cDNA as template for TCR sequencing. SuperScript III was used to make first-strand cDNA, primed with a 2:1 mix of oligo-dT and random hexamers. A synthetic immune receptor repertoire was used to gauge amplification bias, and whatever bias remained was removed computationally. The study's own analysis went as follows. After raw reads were preprocessed to remove errors, the CDR3 was defined following IMGT conventions as running from the conserved cysteine to phenylalanine. To get clonality, Shannon entropy was normalized by log2 of the number of productive unique TCRs and the result was subtracted from 1. Scalp TCRbeta sequences were cross-referenced with sorted blood CD4 and CD8 repertoires so that the CD4 or CD8 identity of scalp clones could be inferred. TCRdb holds this immuneACCESS table with in-frame rearrangements only. Some clones are missing; in checked studies, unresolved V genes explain under half, and the rest has no known cause. Clone size and V and J calls were adopted from that table, with D and trimming inferred from the DNA. This sample is represented by around 99,000 clones; 84% of them were singletons. The leading ten clones occupy around a quarter of the sample.

The label giving this sample's time point can be read as: about 25 weeks on oral tofacitinib. Sample treatment or condition, as interpreted from the label and publication: oral pan-JAK inhibitor, 5-10 mg twice daily. Lesional scalp punch biopsies and peripheral blood were collected from alopecia areata patients. PBMCs were isolated by density centrifugation and stained for CD3, CD4 and CD8, after which CD4+ and CD8+ T cells were sorted on a FACSAria. The entry originates in a study of CD8+ T cells in alopecia areata (dated by TCRdb to 2016 to 2018). Concerning the study at large: Treated patients were enrolled in an open-label pilot trial of oral tofacitinib at 5 to 10 mg twice daily for moderate-to-severe alopecia areata. Patients received tofacitinib for 6 to 18 months and were then followed off drug for 6 months to check for delayed response and recurrence. The SALT score, which quantifies the percentage of affected scalp surface area, was used to measure disease severity in treated patients. In both human patients and the C3H/HeJ mouse model, the study applied high-throughput TCRbeta sequencing to look at T cell clonal expansion in alopecia areata. In humans, TCRbeta sequencing was performed on scalp tissue and on sorted CD4+ and CD8+ peripheral blood T cells from healthy controls and from patients with patchy or totalis/universalis alopecia areata. Biopsies were taken from tofacitinib-treated patients at baseline and at 4 and 24 weeks of treatment, and a later scalp biopsy was taken in several of the tofacitinib-treated patients. Scalp clonality was compared among normal scalp (n=4), patchy alopecia areata scalp (n=8), and alopecia totalis/universalis scalp (n=8). The RNA source kit depended on sample type: the PAXgene miRNA kit for fixed scalp, the miRNeasy kit for PBMCs, and the RNeasy kit for mouse skin. TCRbeta CDR3 regions were amplified by immunoSEQ multiplex PCR with 35 Vbeta forward and 13 Jbeta reverse primers. Overall results and qualifications from the work: During tofacitinib treatment, many expanded lesional clones stuck around in both scalp and blood, and this persistence may partly explain why relapse happens after treatment is stopped. Scalp TCR repertoire analysis is complicated because resident alphabeta T cells in normal human skin are also sequenced, whereas mouse skin is dominated by gammadelta T cells. Tofacitinib significantly decreased scalp clonality and the number of expanded CD8+ clones among the top 100 scalp clones. Because the treated cohort was small and included a single nonresponder, larger studies are needed to assess links between baseline CD8+ expansion and response. Shared TCR sequences between patients were less evident than in mice, which may be partly attributable to HLA diversity in the patient population. Compared with normal scalp, lesional scalp had higher clonality and more expanded CD8+ clones, particularly in alopecia totalis/universalis, a pattern that suggests antigenic drive.

Recombination linked TRBV7-8 to TRBJ1-1; TRBD1 might be the D gene, on 5 matching bases. The sample here was CD8+ T cells sorted from blood, taken at week 24, from a patient treated with tofacitinib. This receptor was identified in a human donor with alopecia areata. The CDR3 amino acid sequence is: CASSWGGDTEAFF. The DNA sequence follows: TGTGCCAGCAGCTGGGGAGGGGACACTGAAGCTTTCTTT.